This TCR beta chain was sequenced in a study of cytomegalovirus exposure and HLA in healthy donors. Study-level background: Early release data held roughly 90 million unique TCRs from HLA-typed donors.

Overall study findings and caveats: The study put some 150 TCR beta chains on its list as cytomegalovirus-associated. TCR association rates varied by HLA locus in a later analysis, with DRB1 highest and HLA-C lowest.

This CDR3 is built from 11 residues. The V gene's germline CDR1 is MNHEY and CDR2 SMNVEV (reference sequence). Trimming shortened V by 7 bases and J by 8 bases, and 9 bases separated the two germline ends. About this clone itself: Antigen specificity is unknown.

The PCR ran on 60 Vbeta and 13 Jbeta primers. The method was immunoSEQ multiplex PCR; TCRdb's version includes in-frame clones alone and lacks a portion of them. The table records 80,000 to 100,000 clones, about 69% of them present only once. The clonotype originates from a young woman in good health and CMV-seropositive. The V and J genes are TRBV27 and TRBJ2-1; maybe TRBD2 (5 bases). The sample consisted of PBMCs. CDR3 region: CASTRGDEQFF. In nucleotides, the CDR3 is TGTGCCAGCACTCGGGGTGATGAGCAGTTCTTC.